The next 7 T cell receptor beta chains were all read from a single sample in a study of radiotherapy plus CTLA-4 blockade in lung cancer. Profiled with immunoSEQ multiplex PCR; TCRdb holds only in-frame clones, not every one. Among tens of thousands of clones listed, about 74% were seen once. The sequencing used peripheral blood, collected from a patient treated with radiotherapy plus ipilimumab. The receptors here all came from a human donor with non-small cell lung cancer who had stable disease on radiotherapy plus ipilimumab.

CDR3 residues: CASSEVQGIVDEQYF. CDR3 DNA: TGTGCCAGCAGTGAAGTCCAGGGTATAGTCGACGAGCAGTACTTC. The chain recombines TRBV2 with TRBJ2-7; TRBD1 is a possible D gene (5 bases). Germline V gene data show CDR1 as SNHLY and CDR2 as FYNNEI. Trimming left V 1 base short and J 5 bases short, with 15 bases between. The CDR3 loop spans 15 amino acids.

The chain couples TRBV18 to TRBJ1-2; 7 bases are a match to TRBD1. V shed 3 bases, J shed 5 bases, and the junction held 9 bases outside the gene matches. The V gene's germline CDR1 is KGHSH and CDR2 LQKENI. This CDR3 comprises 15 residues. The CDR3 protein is CASSPGTDRMYGYTF. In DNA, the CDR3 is TGTGCCAGCTCACCTGGGACAGATAGAATGTATGGCTACACCTTC. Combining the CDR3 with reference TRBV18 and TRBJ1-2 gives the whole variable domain NAGVMQNPRHLVRRRGQEARLRCSPMKGHSHVYWYRQLPEEGLKFMVYLQKENIIDESGMPKERFSAEFPKEGPSILRIQQVVRGDSAAYFCASSPGTDRMYGYTFGSGTRLTVV.

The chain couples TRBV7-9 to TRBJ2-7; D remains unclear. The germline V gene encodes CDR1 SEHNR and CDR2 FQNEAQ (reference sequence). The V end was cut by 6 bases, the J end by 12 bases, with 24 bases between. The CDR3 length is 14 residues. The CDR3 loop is CASRLGAMTGEAYF. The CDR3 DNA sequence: TGTGCCAGCAGGTTGGGTGCAATGACCGGAGAGGCGTACTTC.

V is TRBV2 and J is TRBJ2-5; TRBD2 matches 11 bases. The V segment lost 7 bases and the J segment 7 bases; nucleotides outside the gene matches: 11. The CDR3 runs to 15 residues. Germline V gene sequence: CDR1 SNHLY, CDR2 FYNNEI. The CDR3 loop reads CASKSLAGAKGTQYF. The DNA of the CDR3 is TGTGCCAGCAAGTCACTAGCGGGGGCCAAAGGGACCCAGTACTTC. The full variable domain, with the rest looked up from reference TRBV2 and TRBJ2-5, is EPEVTQTPSHQVTQMGQEVILRCVPISNHLYFYWYRQILGQKVEFLVSFYNNEISEKSEIFDDQFSVERPDGSNFTLKIRSTKLEDSAMYFCASKSLAGAKGTQYFGPGTRLLVL.

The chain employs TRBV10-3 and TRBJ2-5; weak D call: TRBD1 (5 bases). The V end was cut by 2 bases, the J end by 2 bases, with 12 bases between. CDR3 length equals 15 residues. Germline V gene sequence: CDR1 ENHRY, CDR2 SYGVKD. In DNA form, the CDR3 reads TGTGCCATCAGTGAGCCGCGGACAAATCAAGAGACCCAGTACTTC. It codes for CAISEPRTNQETQYF.

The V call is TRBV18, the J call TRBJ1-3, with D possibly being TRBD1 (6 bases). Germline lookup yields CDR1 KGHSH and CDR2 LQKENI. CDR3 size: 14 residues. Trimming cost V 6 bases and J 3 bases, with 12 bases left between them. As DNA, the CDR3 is TGTGCCAGCTCTCTCGGGACACATGGAAACACCATATATTTT. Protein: CASSLGTHGNTIYF.

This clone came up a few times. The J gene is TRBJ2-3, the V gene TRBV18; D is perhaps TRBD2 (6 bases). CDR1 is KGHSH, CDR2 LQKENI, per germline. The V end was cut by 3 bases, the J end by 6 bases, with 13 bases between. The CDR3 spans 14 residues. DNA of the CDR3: TGTGCCAGCTCACCTACAACCCGGGAGGATACGCAGTATTTT. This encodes CASSPTTREDTQYF.